The 15 T cell receptor beta chains listed next were all sequenced from one sample in a study of blood T cell repertoires in COVID-19. Libraries were prepared by immunoSEQ multiplex PCR; TCRdb keeps only in-frame clonotypes and omits some of them. The sample has 150,000 or so clones, almost 80% seen once. Sequencing was done on a sample of PBMCs or T cells enriched from blood (not recorded which). All receptors come from a woman aged 45 to 65 who had recovered from COVID-19.

This chain links TRBV2 with TRBJ1-5, with TRBD1 matching 8 bases. Germline assignment: CDR1 SNHLY and CDR2 FYNNEI. After removal of 8 bases from V and 3 bases from J, the junction contained 6 bases not matched to a gene. The CDR3 runs 14 residues. CDR3 loop: CASRQGAPNQPQHF. CDR3 in DNA: TGTGCCAGCCGTCAGGGGGCCCCCAATCAGCCCCAGCATTTT.

The V and J genes are TRBV28 and TRBJ1-1; D unclear. The ends were cut back, 5 bases at V and 1 base at J, with 14 bases in the middle. CDR3 size: 15 residues. Germline V lookup: CDR1 MDHEN, CDR2 SYDVKM. CDR3 sequence reads: CASSPHNRGNTEAFF. For the CDR3, the DNA is TGTGCCAGCAGTCCCCATAATCGGGGGAACACTGAAGCTTTCTTT.

The chain employs TRBV12-3 or TRBV12-4 and TRBJ2-2; D uncertain. The CDR3 has 12 residues. Deletions cut 6 bases from V and 6 bases from J, with 8 bases between. The CDR3 sequence: CASRIAAGELFF. CDR3 DNA sequence: TGTGCCAGCAGGATTGCGGCCGGGGAGCTGTTTTTT.

V and J are TRBV5-1 and TRBJ1-5, with 10 bases aligning to TRBD1. The CDR3 runs to 14 residues. J gave up 5 bases and V 6 bases, and 5 bases lay outside the gene matches. Germline values: CDR1 SGHRS, CDR2 YFSETQ. CDR3 DNA: TGCGCCAGCAAGCTGGGGACAGGGGATCAGCCCCAGCATTTT. It encodes CASKLGTGDQPQHF.

The V call is TRBV19, the J call TRBJ1-5, with TRBD1 matching over 9 bases. The CDR3 has 15 amino acids. CDR1 and CDR2 (germline): LNHDA, SQIVND (reference sequence). V shed 4 bases and J 0 bases; nucleotides not matched to a gene: 1. The CDR3 coding sequence is TGTGCCAGTAGTACGGGACAGGGTAGCAATCAGCCCCAGCATTTT. Protein product: CASSTGQGSNQPQHF.

Concerning this clone itself: This CDR3 is also generated by other DNA sequences in the sample. This chain connects TRBV2 to TRBJ1-5; D unclear. The germline V gene has CDR1 SNHLY and CDR2 FYNNEI. This CDR3 is 13 amino acids long. The V end was cut by 6 bases, the J end by 0 bases, with 6 bases between. CDR3 residues: CASRYNSNQPQHF. In DNA form, the CDR3 reads TGTGCCAGCAGGTACAATAGCAATCAGCCCCAGCATTTT.

V is TRBV30 and J is TRBJ1-2, with 8 nucleotides matching TRBD1. The V and J ends lost 4 bases and 6 bases, in that order; junction bases with no gene match: 7. CDR1 GTSNPN and CDR2 SVGIG come from the germline V gene (reference sequence). The CDR3 length is 13 residues. The CDR3 DNA reads TGTGCCTGGAAAAATCAGGGGGCCCATGGCTACACCTTC. Residues: CAWKNQGAHGYTF.

V gene TRBV30 combines with J gene TRBJ1-5, with D maybe TRBD1 (5 bases). Per the germline V gene, CDR1 is GTSNPN and CDR2 is SVGIG (reference sequence). The V end was cut by 4 bases, the J end by 6 bases, with 13 bases between. The length of the CDR3 is 13 residues. The CDR3 region is CAWTTRGGQPQHF. CDR3 sequence (DNA): TGTGCCTGGACCACACGGGGGGGTCAGCCCCAGCATTTT.

The chain carries TRBV19 and TRBJ2-3; TRBD2 is a possible D gene (7 bases). Trimming stripped 7 bases from V and 2 bases from J, with 16 bases between. The length of the CDR3 is 15 residues. Germline loops: CDR1 LNHDA, CDR2 SQIVND (reference sequence). Here the CDR3 DNA reads TGTGCCAGTATTTCTAGGGGGGGGGTCACAGATACGCAGTATTTT. As protein: CASISRGGVTDTQYF.

The V gene is TRBV11-3, the J gene TRBJ2-1; the D gene is possibly TRBD1 (7 bases). The CDR3 covers 16 residues. The V end was cut by 4 bases, the J end by 0 bases, with 13 bases between. Looked up from germline, CDR1 is SGHNT and CDR2 is YENEEA. CDR3: CASSSRQGLSYNEQFF. The CDR3 nucleotides are TGTGCCAGCAGCTCGAGACAGGGACTCTCCTACAATGAGCAGTTCTTC.

CDR3 residues: CASSKILSQNTEAFF. The CDR3 DNA sequence: TGTGCCAGCAGCAAAATACTGAGCCAAAACACTGAAGCTTTCTTT. This sequence joins TRBV11-2 and TRBJ1-1; D is unclear. The CDR3 is made up of 15 amino acids. Germline CDR1 and CDR2: SGHAT and FQNNGV. The V end lost 5 bases, the J end lost 2 bases, and 15 bases lay between the germline ends. Together with reference TRBV11-2 and TRBJ1-1, the CDR3 gives the full variable domain: EAGVAQSPRYKIIEKRQSVAFWCNPISGHATLYWYQQILGQGPKLLIQFQNNGVVDDSQLPKDRFSAERLKGVDSTLKIQPAKLEDSAVYLCASSKILSQNTEAFFGQGTRLTVV.

The chain employs TRBV5-1 and TRBJ2-7; a possible D gene is TRBD2 (5 bases). Germline V CDR1 and CDR2: SGHRS, YFSETQ. V lost 3 bases and J lost 0, with 13 bases in between. The CDR3 is 15 residues long. CDR3: CASSWSGRSSYEQYF. DNA for the CDR3: TGCGCCAGCAGCTGGAGCGGACGGAGCTCCTACGAGCAGTACTTC.

V is TRBV7-3 and J is TRBJ2-4, with 7 bases fitting TRBD1. Germline lookup yields CDR1 SGHTA and CDR2 FQGTGA. The trim removed 5 bases at V and 2 bases at J, leaving 9 bases unmatched. There are 16 residues in the CDR3. The CDR3 nucleotides read TGTGCCAGCAGCCCTACAGGGGCGGTAACCAAAAACATTCAGTACTTC. Translated: CASSPTGAVTKNIQYF.

V gene TRBV11-2 combines with J gene TRBJ1-4, with 9 bases aligning to TRBD1. V dropped 3 bases and J dropped 6; count of bases not matched to a gene: 5. The CDR3 has 15 residues. Per germline, CDR1 SGHAT and CDR2 FQNNGV. DNA for the CDR3: TGTGCCAGCAGCTTCCTGGGACAGGGCGATGAAAAACTGTTTTTT. Translating it yields CASSFLGQGDEKLFF.

The V call is TRBV19, the J call TRBJ2-1; 9 bases line up with TRBD2. Germline V lookup: CDR1 LNHDA, CDR2 SQIVND (reference sequence). Trimming cost V 5 bases and J 13 bases; bases outside gene matches: 6. CDR3 length equals 12 residues. CDR3 coding DNA: TGTGCCAGTAGTCCCGGGACTAGCAGACAGTTCTTC. Protein: CASSPGTSRQFF.